Sequencing of this T cell receptor beta chain was carried out in a study of T cells in Graves' hyperthyroidism and ophthalmopathy. This clonotype was seen more than once but under ten times. There were TCR beta CDR3 regions amplified from RNA transcripts. The primer set for the first-round RT-PCR of the TCR CDR3 was HTBI. Each CDR3 protein is one row after TCRdb ran MiXCR on the multiplex PCR reads. This table holds 550,000 to 650,000 distinct CDR3 sequences, about 15% found once. CDR1 and CDR2 (germline): DFQATT, SNEGSKA (reference sequence). The CDR3 is made up of 15 amino acids. V lost 3 bases and J 2 bases, leaving 14 bases between the germline ends.

Sequencing used blood. This receptor was obtained from a woman between 35 and 50 years old with Graves' hyperthyroidism. V and J are TRBV20-1 and TRBJ2-4, with D maybe TRBD1 (6 bases). The CDR3: CSASLAGDPKNIQYF. The CDR3 DNA reads as TGCAGTGCTAGTTTGGCAGGGGATCCCAAAAACATTCAGTACTTC.